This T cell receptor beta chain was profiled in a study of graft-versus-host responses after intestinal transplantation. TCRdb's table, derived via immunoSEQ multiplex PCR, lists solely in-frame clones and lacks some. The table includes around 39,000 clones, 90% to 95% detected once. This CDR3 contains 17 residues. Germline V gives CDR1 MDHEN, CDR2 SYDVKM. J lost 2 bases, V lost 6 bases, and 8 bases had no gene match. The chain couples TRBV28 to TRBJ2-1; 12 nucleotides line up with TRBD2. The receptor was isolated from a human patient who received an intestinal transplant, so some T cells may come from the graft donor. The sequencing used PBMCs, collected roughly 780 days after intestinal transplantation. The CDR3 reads CASSQLSSGRAYNEQFF. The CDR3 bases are TGTGCCAGCAGCCAACTATCTAGCGGGAGGGCCTACAATGAGCAGTTCTTC.